These 3 T cell receptor beta chains originate from one sample sequenced in a study of blood T cell repertoires in COVID-19. Sequenced by immunoSEQ multiplex PCR; TCRdb stores in-frame clones only, minus some. This sample has 170,000 or so clones; around four fifths occur once, and the top ten carry 6% to 7.5%. Sequencing used peripheral blood. The receptors were sampled from a man between 65 and 79 years old with active or convalescent COVID-19.

The chain carries TRBV12-3 or TRBV12-4 and TRBJ2-5, with TRBD2 matching over 10 bases. The CDR3 sequence is 13 residues long. V gave up 5 bases and J gave up 9 bases; unmatched junction bases: 6. DNA for the CDR3: TGTGCCAGCAGTAGCGGGAGGGCCTCGTCCCAGTACTTC. Amino acid sequence: CASSSGRASSQYF.

The chain recombines TRBV6-5 with TRBJ1-1; 7 bases fit TRBD1. CDR3 length: 14 residues. Per the germline V gene, CDR1 is MNHEY and CDR2 is SVGAGI. V lost 6 bases and J lost 2; bases outside the gene matches: 6. CDR3 loop: CASSSGTVNTEAFF. The DNA for the CDR3 is TGTGCCAGCAGCTCCGGGACAGTTAACACTGAAGCTTTCTTT.

This clone was recorded only once. The chain couples TRBV6-2 or TRBV6-3 to TRBJ2-7; TRBD1 matches at 8 bases. This CDR3 has 13 amino acids. Germline CDR1 is MNHEY and CDR2 is SVGEGT. The V and J ends lost 2 bases and 7 bases, in that order; junction bases with no gene match: 4. The CDR3 nucleotides are TGTGCCAGCAGTTACCAGGGGGCAAGGGAGCAGTACTTC. Protein product: CASSYQGAREQYF.